Listed below are T cell receptor beta chains from one sample, sequenced in a study of shared clonotypes between healthy human individuals. Generated by immunoSEQ multiplex PCR, the TCRdb table keeps only in-frame clones and is missing some. The sample carries more than 550,000 clones, roughly 88% recorded once. Sequenced: memory CD8+ T cells from PBMCs. All receptors come from a man in his late teens or twenties in good health. Some clones in this sample may be carry-over from other donors' samples. The CDR3 runs from the conserved cysteine through the conserved F or W. A D gene is named only where the DNA matches it firmly. Size values are once, few and many counts, or a class for expanded clones, and some rows have none.

d_call j_call clone_size v_call cdr3_aa cdr3_nt
. TRBJ2-7 . TRBV21-1 CASSKFFFSSYEQYF TGTGCCAGCAGCAAATTCTTTTTTAGCTCCTACGAGCAGTACTTC
TRBD1 TRBJ1-5 . TRBV7-9 CASSPGTGDGNQPQHF TGTGCCAGCAGCCCAGGGACAGGGGACGGCAATCAGCCCCAGCATTTT
TRBD2 TRBJ2-4 . TRBV27 CASSLGGVINIQYF TGTGCCAGCAGTTTGGGGGGGGTTATAAACATTCAGTACTTC
TRBD2 TRBJ2-7 . TRBV9 CASSVGTSGTYEQYF TGTGCCAGCAGCGTCGGGACTAGCGGGACCTACGAGCAGTACTTC
. TRBJ1-1 once TRBV5-6 CASSLVQEDTEAFF TGTGCCAGCAGCTTGGTTCAGGAGGACACTGAAGCTTTCTTT
. TRBJ1-1 . TRBV19 CASSTGPEAFF TGTGCCAGTAGTACGGGGCCTGAAGCTTTCTTT
. TRBJ2-2 . TRBV19 CASSIVGQGGTGELFF TGTGCCAGTAGTATAGTAGGGCAGGGTGGCACCGGGGAGCTGTTTTTT
. TRBJ2-1 . TRBV9 CASSASGSYNEQFF TGTGCCAGCAGCGCAAGCGGGTCCTACAATGAGCAGTTCTTC
. TRBJ2-3 . TRBV18 CASSLRGAEAIPDTQYF TGTGCCAGCTCCCTCCGGGGTGCAGAAGCCATCCCAGATACGCAGTATTTT
. TRBJ1-2 . TRBV7-2 CASSHPGDSRLQGYTF TGTGCCAGCAGCCACCCCGGGGACTCTCGGCTCCAAGGCTACACCTTC
. TRBJ2-7 . TRBV9 CASSVAGLSYEQYF TGTGCCAGCAGCGTAGCGGGCCTCTCCTACGAGCAGTACTTC
. TRBJ1-1 . TRBV5-1 CASSFSGSMNEAFF TGCGCCAGCAGCTTCTCCGGGTCCATGAATGAAGCTTTCTTT
. TRBJ2-1 . TRBV4-2 CASSQDIWLVYNEQFF TGTGCCAGCAGCCAAGATATTTGGCTAGTCTACAATGAGCAGTTCTTC
. TRBJ2-1 few TRBV5-8 CASSSRLEASSYNEQFF TGTGCCAGCAGCTCAAGGTTGGAGGCGAGCTCCTACAATGAGCAGTTCTTC
. TRBJ2-5 . TRBV30 CAWRLMGQETQYF TGTGCCTGGAGACTTATGGGACAAGAGACCCAGTACTTC
TRBD2 TRBJ2-7 . TRBV13 CASSRSGSLYEQYF TGTGCCAGCAGCCGTAGCGGGAGTCTCTACGAGCAGTACTTC
. TRBJ1-2 . TRBV7-8 CASSLELTAYGYTF TGTGCCAGCAGCTTAGAGTTAACAGCCTATGGCTACACCTTC
TRBD1 TRBJ2-7 once TRBV6-6 CASSYSGTDSSYEQYF TGTGCCAGCAGTTACTCCGGGACAGACAGCTCCTACGAGCAGTACTTC
. TRBJ2-1 . TRBV28 CASSPRDSNEQFF TGTGCCAGCAGTCCTAGGGACTCCAATGAGCAGTTCTTC
. TRBJ2-7 . TRBV5-6 CASSWQEGFGYEQYF TGTGCCAGCAGCTGGCAGGAAGGTTTTGGCTACGAGCAGTACTTC
TRBD1 TRBJ1-5 few TRBV6-6 CASSTGARSNQPQHF TGTGCCAGTTCAACAGGGGCCCGTAGCAATCAGCCCCAGCATTTT
. TRBJ2-7 . TRBV6-6 CASIGVLARSYEQYF TGTGCCAGCATCGGGGTGTTAGCCAGGAGCTACGAGCAGTACTTC
. TRBJ1-1 few TRBV13 CASSLHNTEAFF TGTGCCAGCAGCCTCCATAACACTGAAGCTTTCTTT
TRBD2 TRBJ2-7 . TRBV7-9 CASSFPIAGKGEQYF TGTGCCAGCAGCTTCCCGATAGCGGGAAAGGGCGAGCAGTACTTC
. TRBJ1-1 . TRBV28 CASSPTGYTEAFF TGTGCCAGCAGCCCCACAGGGTACACTGAAGCTTTCTTT
TRBD1 TRBJ2-7 . TRBV11-2 CASSLGQGAGEQYF TGTGCCAGCAGCTTAGGGCAGGGGGCGGGGGAGCAGTACTTC
. TRBJ1-1 once TRBV28 CASSPTMYTEAFF TGTGCCAGCAGTCCCACGATGTACACTGAAGCTTTCTTT
. TRBJ1-1 . TRBV7-2 CASRQPGDTEAFF TGTGCCAGCAGACAGCCCGGGGACACTGAAGCTTTCTTT
TRBD2 TRBJ2-5 . TRBV5-4 CASSLQSLAGGQETQYF TGTGCCAGCAGCTTACAGTCCCTAGCGGGAGGGCAAGAGACCCAGTACTTC
. TRBJ1-3 few TRBV9 CASSSWTDSGNTIYF TGTGCCAGCAGCTCCTGGACAGACTCTGGAAACACCATATATTTT
. TRBJ1-1 . TRBV13 CASSLFGVNTEAFF TGTGCCAGCAGCTTATTCGGGGTGAACACTGAAGCTTTCTTT
. TRBJ2-7 . TRBV11-3 CASSSSSYEQYF TGTGCCAGCAGCTCGAGCTCCTACGAGCAGTACTTC
. TRBJ2-7 . TRBV5-6 CASSLRSYEQYF TGTGCCAGCAGCTTGCGGTCCTACGAGCAGTACTTC
. TRBJ1-5 . TRBV27 CASSFSGDSNQPQHF TGTGCCAGCAGTTTCTCGGGGGATAGCAATCAGCCCCAGCATTTT
TRBD1 TRBJ2-4 few TRBV27 CASSIGAGGNIQYF TGTGCCAGCAGCATAGGGGCAGGGGGAAACATTCAGTACTTC
. TRBJ2-7 . TRBV4-1 CASSQDGGLVREQYF TGCGCCAGCAGCCAAGATGGGGGGCTGGTGAGGGAGCAGTACTTC
TRBD2 TRBJ2-1 . TRBV29-1 CSAPGSGSRSYNEQFF TGCAGCGCCCCCGGTAGCGGGAGCCGATCCTACAATGAGCAGTTCTTC